This TCR beta chain was observed in a study of cytomegalovirus exposure and HLA in healthy donors (dated by TCRdb to the late 2010s). General notes on the study: According to an earlier analysis of 450 to 650 of the donors, about 190 million T cells yielded some 120 million unique TCR beta sequences and 250 to 350 Gb of sequence data. Rather than using new phenotypic data, the later analysis identified candidate immune exposures from TCR beta sequences and from how often those sequences occurred across donors. Every repertoire in the discovery cohort had been generated on one and the same sequencing platform. Donor age, sex, ethnicity and CMV serostatus were collected together with the repertoire data. A later analysis re-examined previously published TCR beta repertoires from more than 650 donors and added high-resolution HLA genotyping to investigate patterns of TCR occurrence. Among about 400 genotyped donors of the cohort, an average of roughly 230,000 unique TCR beta nucleotide sequences was sequenced per donor, of which roughly 18% were non-productive. A few DR-DQ haplotypes were treated as single units for association and clustering because of strong linkage in the cohort. In a later genetic analysis, genome-wide SNP genotypes for about 55% of the roughly 700 donors were used, and that subset was treated as a discovery cohort. Typing coverage differed by locus: A, B, C, DRB1 and DQB1 were typed in about 620-640 donors, DQA1 in approximately 520, DPA1 in roughly 590, and DPB1 in just under 490. The study combined high-throughput TCR immunosequencing, statistical association of individual TCRs with disease status, and machine learning to predict cytomegalovirus infection status. Besides the first cohort of hundreds of subjects, a separate validation cohort made up of over 95 different subjects was used. HLA typing covered class I and class II loci at four-digit resolution. An early release covering 550 to 650 HLA-typed donors comprised about 300 gigabases of sequencing data and some 79 million unique TCR sequences. The T cell repertoires of 666 subjects were profiled by immunosequencing and related to cytomegalovirus serostatus. Of the roughly 400 genotyped donors, 81% fell in the genetic ancestry cluster associated with self-reported Caucasian donors. The study aimed to test whether cataloging public T cell receptors could reveal signatures of past pathogen exposure. In an earlier analysis of more than 550 of the donors, high-throughput TCR beta sequencing was used to judge whether each TCR beta V gene segment behaved as functional or pseudogenic.

There are 17 amino acids in the CDR3, from cysteine to phenylalanine inclusive. The kept DNA is CDR3 alone, 51 bases in frame from the first base. From a lookup of the germline V gene, CDR1 and CDR2 are SGDLS and YYNGEE. Here V drops 0 bases and J drops 0 bases, and the junction holds 6 bases not matched to any gene. Overall study results and their limits: A group of highly shared sequence variants was considered likely to be a technical artifact of the sequencing pipeline. Only TCR beta chains were sequenced in this cohort, and the absence of alpha or paired-chain data limited detectable features. According to a later genetic analysis, donors in an Asian-associated ancestry cluster had fewer N-insertions in productive TCRs than the approximately 650-donor mean. V-gene and J-gene trimming of TCR beta chains was associated with a missense DCLRE1C variant in a later genetic analysis, and the association was replicated in an independent cohort. Most TCR sequences were observed very rarely across donors, whereas some public TCRs were present in many individuals. In a later analysis, HLA-associated TCR beta chains showed more clonal expansion and lower generation probabilities than non-associated chains that were equally common. Presence/absence analyses assumed roughly uniform sequencing depth across donors, an assumption that may not hold. An earlier analysis of around 540 of the donors showed that most TCR beta V segments appeared in productive rearrangements either about 90% or about 30% of the time, which broadly matched IMGT annotations. In a later analysis, several top co-occurrence clusters were reported to appear linked to parvovirus B19, influenza, CMV and Epstein-Barr virus. Because HLA typing was unavailable for some donors at each locus, only the typed subset was used in association tests. The earlier analysis of approximately 560 of the donors excluded about 16 rarely observed V segments, including chromosome 9 orphons, because counts were too low. The authors suggested that the approach could potentially be extended to other disease states and immunological phenotypes. Some IMGT-functional V segments, including TRBV6-2 and TRBV6-3, could not be told apart with the 87-base-pair reads, so those segments were excluded. In vitro tests confirmed that a few of the cytomegalovirus-associated TCR beta chains recognize cytomegalovirus antigens. CMV serostatus was the only immune exposure information available for the cohort. A further reported finding was that TCR beta sequences accurately predicted the HLA-A and HLA-B alleles for most subjects in the first cohort. Assigning TCR associations to individual alleles was difficult when HLA alleles, especially DR and DQ, strongly co-occurred. The study listed 150 to 200 TCR beta chains as associated with cytomegalovirus. Specific HLA alleles were associated with some 15,000 TCR beta sequences at a false discovery rate of 0.05 in a later analysis. Cytomegalovirus status was reported to be diagnosed by the classifier with high specificity and sensitivity in both the original and validation cohorts. In a later analysis, the rate of TCR association differed among HLA loci, with DRB1 alleles having the most associated TCRs and HLA-C alleles having the fewest. According to a later analysis, most CMV-associated TCR beta chains appeared to be HLA-restricted, and the HLA associations seemed to be driven largely by CMV exposure. Linkage disequilibrium might explain the correlated functional status among segregating V segments, but an unknown experimental factor could not be excluded.

The cohort comprised around 700 healthy bone marrow donors. At the time of sampling, every cohort member was nominally healthy, though immune exposures that went unrecorded were likely present. The donor tested CMV seronegative and was one of the 352 seronegative cohort members. A peripheral blood sample was collected from each donor, and TCR beta sequencing was performed on peripheral blood mononuclear cells. The Qiagen DNeasy Blood Extraction Kit was used to extract genomic DNA from the blood cell samples. A word on this clone: The specificity of this receptor is unknown.

Library preparation employed the immunoSEQ multiplex PCR assay. For the multiplex PCR, a mixture combining 60 forward primers for TCR Vbeta segments and 13 reverse primers for TCR Jbeta segments was used. The CDR3 region of rearranged TCR beta genes was amplified from genomic DNA by a multiplex PCR assay. On the Illumina HiSeq System, the amplified TCR beta libraries were sequenced as 87-base-pair reads. Per the authors' processing: Across the 500 to 700 repertoires, a later analysis counted 60 million to 90 million unique TCR beta chains, roughly 11 million of which were shared by at least two donors. To remove PCR and sequencing errors, raw reads were error-corrected and collapsed into unique sequences using a nearest-neighbor algorithm that merged closely related sequences. CDR3 sequences were aligned to IMGT reference sequences to assign V, D and J gene segments. For a sequence to be retained, a match of at least six nucleotides to both a V gene segment and a J gene segment was required. A rearrangement counted as productive if the CDR3 had no stop codons and remained in frame with V and J, and every other rearrangement counted as non-productive. CDR3 was defined by IMGT convention, running from the second conserved V-encoded cysteine to the conserved J-encoded phenylalanine. Sequences without an unambiguous match to a single V gene segment were excluded from the earlier analysis of 587 of the donors. In an earlier analysis of 587 of the donors, V segments were called functional above 56.7% productive rearrangements and were called segregating when the between-donor standard deviation exceeded 5%. To diagnose cytomegalovirus status from the catalog of TCR beta chain sequences, a statistical classification framework was built. In a later analysis, TCR nucleotide sequences were compared against IMGT/GENE-DB human TR gene sequences so that V and J genes could be assigned. The TCRdist pipeline was used in a later analysis to assign CDR3 sequences and most-parsimonious VDJ recombination scenarios. A later analysis defined each TCR beta chain by its CDR3 amino acid sequence plus V-gene family, and excluded reads lacking a unique V-gene family. As a way to deal with suspected cross-contamination and a sequencing artifact, a later analysis dropped hundreds of nucleotide sequences that were highly shared and had low generation probability. In a later analysis, a clonal expansion index for each public chain was calculated from normalized within-repertoire ranks of inferred template counts. In a later analysis, generation probabilities were computed using a VDJ recombination model fitted to out-of-frame rearrangements, and the results were checked against IGoR. In a later analysis, hypergeometric tests were used to score TCR-TCR, TCR-HLA and TCR-CMV co-occurrence, with a repertoire-size bias correction applied to TCR pairs. A later analysis estimated false discovery rates by permuting HLA or CMV assignments 20 times. In a later analysis, co-occurring TCRs were grouped using DBSCAN, with TCRdist sequence similarity added in when clustering inside HLA-allele-positive subsets. For co-occurrence clustering, repertoires with fewer than 30,000 or more than 120,000 public chains were excluded, along with 5 or 6 repertoires with anomalous nucleotide sharing. TCRdb retrieved this table from immuneACCESS and kept in-frame rearrangements only. Not all clones are present; in checked studies, unresolved V genes account for under half, and no reason is known for the remainder. V and J calls and clone size come straight from that table; D and trimming were deduced from the DNA. The table held for this sample gives around 110,000 clones. The ten largest clones represent 3.7% of the sample.

The specimen sequenced was PBMCs. The sequence joins TRBV9 to TRBJ2-7; 10 bases in the middle match TRBD2. This sequence originates from a man aged 25 to 45 in good health and CMV-seronegative. The CDR3 corresponds to CASSVGLAGASSYEQYF. The nucleotide sequence is given as TGTGCCAGCAGCGTAGGGCTAGCGGGGGCGAGCTCCTACGAGCAGTACTTC.